The clone carrying this TCR beta chain was counted only a few times. Its antigen remains unknown. The data are from a study of cytomegalovirus exposure and HLA in healthy donors. In the study overall: The roughly 120 million unique TCR beta sequences, from about 180 million T cells, were found by an earlier analysis.

Findings of the study overall: V- and J-gene trimming in TCR beta was tied to a missense DCLRE1C variant by an analysis performed later.

PCR was performed using 60 Vbeta and 13 Jbeta primers. Sequenced by immunoSEQ multiplex PCR; TCRdb stores in-frame clones only, minus some. The sample includes 84,000 or so clones, roughly three quarters of them seen just once. Germline CDR1 is SNHLY and CDR2 is FYNNEI. The CDR3 length is 14 residues. Trimming removed 5 bases at V and 1 base at J, with 11 bases between. Material: PBMCs. This sequence joins TRBV2 and TRBJ1-1; tentative D call: TRBD1 (6 bases). This sequence was found in a man younger than 40 in good health and CMV-seronegative. The CDR3: CASSSDSWNTEAFF. For the CDR3, the DNA is TGTGCCAGCAGTTCGGACAGCTGGAACACTGAAGCTTTCTTT.